Sequencing of this T cell receptor beta chain was carried out in a study of blood T cell repertoires in COVID-19. The germline gives CDR1 MDHEN, CDR2 SYDVKM. Trimming at V came to 2 bases and at J to 2 bases, leaving 1 base not matched to a gene. This CDR3 has 16 amino acids. Assay used: immunoSEQ multiplex PCR; TCRdb lists only in-frame clones, some missing. The sample records about 460,000 clones, about nine tenths being singletons. Donors of Cohort 3 who recovered were those that had two negative PCRs, clearance, or symptom resolution. The sequencing input was PBMCs or T cells enriched from blood (not recorded which). The source of this sequence is an older woman who had recovered from COVID-19. The chain employs TRBV28 and TRBJ1-6; TRBD1 matches 9 bases. CDR3 in DNA: TGTGCCAGCAGTTTAGGGACAGGGACCTATAATTCACCCCTCCACTTT. Translating it yields CASSLGTGTYNSPLHF.